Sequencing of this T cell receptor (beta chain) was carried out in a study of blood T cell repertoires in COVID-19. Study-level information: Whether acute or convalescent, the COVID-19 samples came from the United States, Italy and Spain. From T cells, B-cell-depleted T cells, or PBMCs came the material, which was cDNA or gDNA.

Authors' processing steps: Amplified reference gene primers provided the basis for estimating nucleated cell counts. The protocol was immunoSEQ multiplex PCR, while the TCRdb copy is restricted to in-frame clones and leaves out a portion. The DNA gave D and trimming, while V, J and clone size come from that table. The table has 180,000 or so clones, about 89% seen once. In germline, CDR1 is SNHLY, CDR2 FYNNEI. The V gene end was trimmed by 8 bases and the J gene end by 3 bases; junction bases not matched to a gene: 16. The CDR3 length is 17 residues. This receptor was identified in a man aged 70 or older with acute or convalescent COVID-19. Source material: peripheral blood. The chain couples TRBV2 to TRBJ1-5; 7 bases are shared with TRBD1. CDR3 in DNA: TGTGCCAGCTCCGTAAAAGGGGGCAGGCTCCTCAATCAGCCCCAGCATTTT. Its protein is CASSVKGGRLLNQPQHF.